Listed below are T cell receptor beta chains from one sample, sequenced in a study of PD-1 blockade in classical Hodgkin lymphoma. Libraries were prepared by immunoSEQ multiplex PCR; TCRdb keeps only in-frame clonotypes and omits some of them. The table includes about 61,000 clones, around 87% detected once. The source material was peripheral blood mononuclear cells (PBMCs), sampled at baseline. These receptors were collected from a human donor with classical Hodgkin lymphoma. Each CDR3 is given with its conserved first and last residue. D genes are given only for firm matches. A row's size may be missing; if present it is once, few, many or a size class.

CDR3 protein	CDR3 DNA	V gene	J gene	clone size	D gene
CASKDSYGYTF	TGCGCCTCCAAAGACAGCTATGGCTACACCTTC	TRBV5-1	TRBJ1-2	NA	NA
CASSPKPNTGELFF	TGTGCCAGCAGTCCCAAACCAAACACCGGGGAGCTGTTTTTT	TRBV28	TRBJ2-2	NA	NA
CASSLDRPSTDTQYF	TGTGCCAGCAGTCTCGACAGACCTTCCACAGATACGCAGTATTTT	TRBV28	TRBJ2-3	NA	NA
CASSLGRAGNTIYF	TGTGCCAGCAGCTTGGGCAGGGCCGGAAACACCATATATTTT	TRBV5-6	TRBJ1-3	NA	NA
CASSQQRFQETQYF	TGTGCCAGCTCACAACAGAGGTTTCAAGAGACCCAGTACTTC	TRBV18	TRBJ2-5	NA	NA
CASSYGQGAYEQYF	TGTGCCAGCAGTTACGGCCAGGGGGCCTACGAGCAGTACTTC	TRBV6-5	TRBJ2-7	NA	TRBD1
CASSLLAGGNYNEQFF	TGTGCCAGCAGCTTGCTAGCGGGGGGTAATTACAATGAGCAGTTCTTC	TRBV11-2	TRBJ2-1	NA	TRBD2
CSASLGVHIYF	TGCAGTGCTAGTCTAGGGGTCCACATATATTTT	TRBV20-1	TRBJ1-3	NA	NA
CASSWGTRFGQNTGELFF	TGTGCCAGCAGCTGGGGGACACGGTTTGGACAGAACACCGGGGAGCTGTTTTTT	TRBV5-4	TRBJ2-2	NA	NA
CASRQSTDTGELFF	TGTGCCAGCAGACAATCCACAGACACCGGGGAGCTGTTTTTT	TRBV5-8	TRBJ2-2	NA	NA
CSAERDTQYF	TGCAGTGCTGAGAGAGATACGCAGTATTTT	TRBV20-1	TRBJ2-3	NA	NA
CASSIRTPGPLMAQYF	TGTGCCAGTAGTATCCGAACACCGGGACCGCTCATGGCCCAGTACTTC	TRBV19	TRBJ2-5	once	NA
CASQTPPGNTIYF	TGTGCCAGCCAGACACCGCCTGGAAACACCATATATTTT	TRBV28	TRBJ1-3	once	NA
CASSENWGRQGLNEKLFF	TGTGCCAGCAGTGAGAATTGGGGGCGACAGGGACTTAATGAAAAACTGTTTTTT	TRBV6-1	TRBJ1-4	NA	TRBD1
CASSLGDRGDEKLFF	TGTGCCAGCAGCTTAGGGGACAGGGGGGATGAAAAACTGTTTTTT	TRBV7-9	TRBJ1-4	NA	TRBD1
CASSPRTDGYTF	TGTGCCAGCAGCCCCAGGACGGATGGCTACACCTTC	TRBV7-2	TRBJ1-2	once	NA
CASSLLGQGYSPLHF	TGTGCCAGTAGTCTTTTGGGACAGGGGTATTCACCCCTCCACTTT	TRBV19	TRBJ1-6	NA	TRBD1
CASTRGPAGGKGSYEQYF	TGCGCCAGCACCCGGGGGCCGGCAGGCGGTAAAGGGTCCTACGAGCAGTACTTC	TRBV5-1	TRBJ2-7	NA	NA
CASSLAGTDTQYF	TGTGCCAGCAGCTTGGCTGGCACAGATACGCAGTATTTT	TRBV5-4	TRBJ2-3	NA	NA
CASSLGGAGAVPYNEQFF	TGTGCCAGCAGCTTAGGGGGAGCGGGGGCGGTACCTTACAATGAGCAGTTCTTC	TRBV7-9	TRBJ2-1	NA	TRBD2
CASSSPGQGGYYEQYF	TGTGCCAGCAGCTCCCCGGGACAGGGGGGGTACTACGAGCAGTACTTC	TRBV7-6	TRBJ2-7	NA	TRBD1
CASRTTGELFF	TGTGCCAGCAGGACCACCGGGGAGCTGTTTTTT	TRBV6-1	TRBJ2-2	NA	NA
CASSLAGNEDTQYF	TGTGCCAGCAGCTTAGCCGGGAACGAGGATACGCAGTATTTT	TRBV7-9	TRBJ2-3	NA	NA
CASSLSNEQFF	TGTGCCAGCAGCTTGTCAAATGAGCAGTTCTTC	TRBV5-6	TRBJ2-1	NA	NA
CASSLSPGTQEFF	TGTGCCAGCAGTTTATCCCCCGGGACCCAGGAGTTCTTC	TRBV27	TRBJ2-1	NA	NA
CASSLGTRGNEQFF	TGTGCCAGCAGCTTAGGGACTAGGGGGAATGAGCAGTTCTTC	TRBV7-8	TRBJ2-1	NA	NA
CASSRNTHGQEKLFF	TGTGCCAGCAGCCGGAACACCCACGGACAGGAAAAACTGTTTTTT	TRBV27	TRBJ1-4	once	NA
CASSLENAGNSPLHF	TGTGCCAGCAGCTTAGAAAACGCCGGGAATTCACCCCTCCACTTT	TRBV7-9	TRBJ1-6	NA	NA
CSAGENEKLFF	TGCAGTGCTGGAGAGAATGAAAAACTGTTTTTT	TRBV20-1	TRBJ1-4	NA	NA
CASSLAAGQDTGELFF	TGTGCCAGCAGCTTGGCTGCGGGGCAGGACACCGGGGAGCTGTTTTTT	TRBV5-4	TRBJ2-2	NA	NA
CASSHPQGSRNTEAFF	TGTGCCAGCAGCCACCCACAGGGAAGTAGGAACACTGAAGCTTTCTTT	TRBV5-5	TRBJ1-1	NA	NA
CASSLSNRPYEQYF	TGTGCCAGCAGTTTATCGAACAGACCCTACGAGCAGTACTTC	TRBV27	TRBJ2-7	NA	NA
CASTGQNTGELFF	TGTGCCAGCACTGGACAGAACACCGGGGAGCTGTTTTTT	TRBV27	TRBJ2-2	NA	NA
CATLTGAGTGELFF	TGTGCCACCTTAACGGGGGCCGGCACCGGGGAGCTGTTTTTT	TRBV2	TRBJ2-2	NA	NA
CASSMTVGGRLNEQFF	TGTGCCAGCAGCATGACTGTGGGGGGCAGGTTGAATGAGCAGTTCTTC	TRBV7-3	TRBJ2-1	NA	NA
CASSGGGYDEQYF	TGTGCCAGCAGCGGAGGGGGCTACGACGAGCAGTACTTC	TRBV4-2	TRBJ2-7	once	NA
CASSLARLHSNQPQHF	TGTGCCAGCAGCTTGGCCCGGTTGCATAGCAATCAGCCCCAGCATTTT	TRBV5-6	TRBJ1-5	NA	NA
CASSSRTGNGYTF	TGCGCCAGCAGCTCCCGGACAGGGAACGGCTACACCTTC	TRBV5-1	TRBJ1-2	NA	TRBD1
CASSLWTGGTTGGYTF	TGCGCCAGCAGCTTGTGGACAGGGGGCACGACGGGCGGCTACACCTTC	TRBV5-1	TRBJ1-2	NA	TRBD1
CASSQGTSGGANEQFF	TGTGCCAGCAGCCAAGGGACTAGCGGGGGAGCCAATGAGCAGTTCTTC	TRBV4-2	TRBJ2-1	NA	TRBD2